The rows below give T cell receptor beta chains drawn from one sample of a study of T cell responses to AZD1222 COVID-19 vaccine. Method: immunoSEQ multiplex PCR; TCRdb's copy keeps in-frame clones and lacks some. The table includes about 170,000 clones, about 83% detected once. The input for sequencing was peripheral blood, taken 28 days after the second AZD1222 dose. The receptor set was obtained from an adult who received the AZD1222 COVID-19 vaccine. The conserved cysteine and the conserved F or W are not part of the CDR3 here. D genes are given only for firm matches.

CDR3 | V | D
ASSPSLGAAGGDHEQF | TRBV23-1 | TRBD2
ASSFRAISRVTEAF | TRBV11-2 | .
ASSQDVRTGYESGELF | TRBV4-1 | TRBD1
ASSAGRETEAF | TRBV2 | .
ADASNQPQH | TRBV15 | .
ASSPGQMNTEAF | TRBV6-5 | TRBD1
ASSQQGNTEAF | TRBV5-4 | .
ASSQDKGLAGLYNEQF | TRBV14 | TRBD2
ASSRVGADYGYT | TRBV18 | .
ASSKQYLSTDTQY | TRBV5-1 | .
ASSLGVGLQY | TRBV11-3 | .
ASSRDITNTEAF | TRBV7-8 | .
ASSKELAGGLSGANVLT | TRBV5-1 | TRBD2
ASSLDRGPLH | TRBV18 | TRBD1
ATSANRGSNEKLF | TRBV19 | TRBD1
ASSLMSGQPQH | TRBV7-8 | .
ASSFAGNGYGYT | TRBV7-9 | .
ASSQGSGVAHEQY | TRBV4-1 | .
AWSAQGRQPQH | TRBV30 | .
ASSQARALYSTDTQY | TRBV4-1 | .
ASSMIRVGNTIY | TRBV6-5 | .
ASSQMGLEGDTGELF | TRBV3-1/TRBV3-2 | .
ASSQDLGPEEAF | TRBV4-2 | .
ASSLAGTSNQPQH | TRBV7-9 | .
ASTFTGTTGNTIY | TRBV6-5 | .
ASSPGVDRNYEQY | TRBV5-6 | .
ASSRIGQTEKLF | TRBV4-1 | .
ATWTEDSPLH | TRBV2 | .
ASSSRGNYGYT | TRBV10-1 | TRBD1
ASSERTGVIYEQF | TRBV2 | TRBD1
ASSLPQGEP | TRBV7-9 | .
ASSPTRAEAF | TRBV6-5 | .
ASSWGLQETQY | TRBV5-1 | .
ASSLQGAQSYEQY | TRBV5-4 | TRBD1
ASSYPGAETEAF | TRBV6-5 | .
ASSVTGQGGTDTQY | TRBV9 | TRBD1
ASSQGGRGQGETQY | TRBV11-3 | .
AWTKGGVGYNTEAF | TRBV30 | .
ASSLARGGSYEQY | TRBV5-1 | .
ASSPTRWDRGAGYT | TRBV11-2 | TRBD1
ASSFRLRSTGELF | TRBV6-2/TRBV6-3 | .
ASSLSLMGTQY | TRBV12-3/TRBV12-4 | .
ASSQMGQNDYEQY | TRBV7-9 | TRBD1
ASSMSRGQLGGYT | TRBV19 | TRBD1
ASSPPEGGATYHTDTQY | TRBV18 | .
ASRGTGTGNTEAF | TRBV6-5 | TRBD1
AISESEEGTPQF | TRBV10-3 | .
ASSEGLPEAF | TRBV10-2 | .
ASSTVGGRETQY | TRBV7-9 | TRBD1
ASSLLPGGNEKLF | TRBV5-1 | TRBD1
AAEDRGRLNYGYT | TRBV10-3 | TRBD1
ASSFGRTYEQY | TRBV28 | .
ASSLAGPSYEQY | TRBV7-2 | .
SAGPSWGASGNTIY | TRBV29-1 | .
ASSPSRGPGYEQY | TRBV18 | .
ASSLALGQNKHY | TRBV7-2 | .
ARSRPQGNQPQH | TRBV5-3 | .
ASSPGGGGNEQY | TRBV6-5 | .
ASSLAGHTDTIY | TRBV7-2 | .
ASRALGEHEQY | TRBV11-2 | .